This T cell receptor (beta chain) was profiled in a study of cytomegalovirus exposure and HLA in healthy donors. The V gene's germline CDR1 is KGHSH and CDR2 LQKENI. The CDR3 consists of 18 residues. V lost 2 bases and J lost 0, with 16 bases in between. These donors counted as nominally healthy when sampled, but unrecorded immune exposures were likely. With regard to this clone: Its target is unknown.

The PCR was carried out with 60 Vbeta primers and 13 Jbeta primers. Profiling relied on immunoSEQ multiplex PCR, and the TCRdb table lists in-frame clones only, not all of them. The sample includes 170,000 or so clones, around four fifths of them seen just once. General study results and limits: A later analysis linked around 15,000 TCR beta sequences to HLA alleles at 0.05 false discovery rate. It was 164 TCR beta chains that were listed as cytomegalovirus-associated.

The specimen sequenced was PBMCs. The TCR was taken from a woman in her twenties or thirties in good health and CMV-seronegative. This chain connects TRBV18 to TRBJ1-4, with D uncertain. The CDR3 reads CASSPVGGGWTTNEKLFF. For the CDR3, the DNA is TGTGCCAGCTCACCAGTAGGCGGAGGTTGGACAACTAATGAAAAACTGTTTTTT.